Detailed here is one TCR beta chain. This sample is part of a study of blood T cell repertoires in COVID-19. In the original processing: Reference gene primers were amplified, and this amplification served to estimate nucleated cell counts. TCRdb keeps only in-frame clones here, not all; method: immunoSEQ multiplex PCR. That table furnishes V, J and clone size, whereas the DNA furnished D and trimming. The repertoire holds a few hundred thousand clones, with about 86% as singletons. The clonotype was recovered from a woman in her fifties or sixties with COVID-19, enrolled during active disease. What was sequenced was peripheral blood.

This CDR3 reads CASSIEDRGTGNQPQHF. CDR3 DNA sequence: TGTGCCAGTAGTATCGAGGACAGGGGGACCGGCAATCAGCCCCAGCATTTT. The chain joins TRBV19 to TRBJ1-5, with 10 positions matching TRBD1. The CDR3 is made up of 17 amino acids. Germline V gene lookup returns CDR1 LNHDA and CDR2 SQIVND (reference sequence). J lost 2 bases, V lost 3 bases, and 7 bases had no gene match.